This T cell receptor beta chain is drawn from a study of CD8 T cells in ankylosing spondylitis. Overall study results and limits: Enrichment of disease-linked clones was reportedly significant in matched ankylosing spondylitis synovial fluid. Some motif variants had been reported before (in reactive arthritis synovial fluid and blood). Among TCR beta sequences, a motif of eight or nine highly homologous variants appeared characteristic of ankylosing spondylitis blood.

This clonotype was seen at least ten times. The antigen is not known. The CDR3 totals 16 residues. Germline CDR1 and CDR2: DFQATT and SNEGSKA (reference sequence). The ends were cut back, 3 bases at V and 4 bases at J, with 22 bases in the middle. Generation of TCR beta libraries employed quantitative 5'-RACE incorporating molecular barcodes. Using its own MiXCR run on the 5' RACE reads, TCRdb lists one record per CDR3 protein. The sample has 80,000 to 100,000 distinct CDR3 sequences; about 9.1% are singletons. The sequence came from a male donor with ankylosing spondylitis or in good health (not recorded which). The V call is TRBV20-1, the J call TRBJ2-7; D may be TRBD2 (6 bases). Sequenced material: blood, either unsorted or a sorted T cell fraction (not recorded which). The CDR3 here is CSARTAGGGASYEQYF. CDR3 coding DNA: TGCAGTGCTAGGACCGCAGGAGGAGGGGCTAGTTACGAGCAGTACTTC.